This is a list of T cell receptor beta chains from one sample in a study of blood T cell repertoires in COVID-19. TCRdb keeps only in-frame clones here, not all; method: immunoSEQ multiplex PCR. Found here are around 70,000 clones, 70% to 80% of them singletons; the top ten hold around a sixth. Sequenced input: peripheral blood. These receptors all stem from a human donor in a cohort sampled during active COVID-19. Each CDR3 is given with its conserved first and last residue. Fields, in order: V gene, J gene, D gene, CDR3 protein. D genes are given only for firm matches.

v_call: TRBV4-1
j_call: TRBJ2-2
d_call: TRBD1
cdr3_aa: CASSQLPGQGFGELFF

v_call: TRBV27
j_call: TRBJ2-7
d_call: NA
cdr3_aa: CASSRGYEQYF

v_call: TRBV19
j_call: TRBJ1-1
d_call: NA
cdr3_aa: CASSIQTNTEAFF

v_call: TRBV9
j_call: TRBJ2-2
d_call: TRBD2
cdr3_aa: CASSGRGGAGVTAGELFF

v_call: TRBV5-1
j_call: TRBJ1-1
d_call: TRBD1
cdr3_aa: CASSSGQGAHTEAFF

v_call: TRBV5-4
j_call: TRBJ2-1
d_call: TRBD2
cdr3_aa: CASSLRLADYNEQFF

v_call: TRBV27
j_call: TRBJ1-5
d_call: NA
cdr3_aa: CASSLRRQKNQPQHF

v_call: TRBV5-6
j_call: TRBJ1-2
d_call: NA
cdr3_aa: CASGRGQRGYGYTF

v_call: TRBV5-1
j_call: TRBJ2-5
d_call: TRBD1
cdr3_aa: CASSYTGTGGETQYF

v_call: TRBV11-2
j_call: TRBJ1-1
d_call: TRBD1
cdr3_aa: CASSSVGQGARLVAFF

v_call: TRBV28
j_call: TRBJ2-7
d_call: TRBD2
cdr3_aa: CASSLSAGGQGEQYF

v_call: TRBV27
j_call: TRBJ2-7
d_call: TRBD1
cdr3_aa: CASSKPGQGTSYEQYF

v_call: TRBV5-5
j_call: TRBJ2-4
d_call: NA
cdr3_aa: CASSWRSGRENIQYF

v_call: TRBV7-7
j_call: TRBJ1-3
d_call: TRBD1
cdr3_aa: CASSRDRGDTIYF

v_call: TRBV7-2
j_call: TRBJ2-3
d_call: TRBD2
cdr3_aa: CASSLAGTSGTRPQYF

v_call: TRBV27
j_call: TRBJ1-5
d_call: NA
cdr3_aa: CASSKRGGNQPQHF

v_call: TRBV19
j_call: TRBJ2-3
d_call: NA
cdr3_aa: CASSKYGDTQYF

v_call: TRBV6-5
j_call: TRBJ1-1
d_call: NA
cdr3_aa: CASGITGTTEAFF

v_call: TRBV15
j_call: TRBJ2-3
d_call: NA
cdr3_aa: CATSRDRGRAQYF

v_call: TRBV5-1
j_call: TRBJ2-7
d_call: TRBD2
cdr3_aa: CASSRGTSGSGMSHEQYF

v_call: TRBV19
j_call: TRBJ2-3
d_call: TRBD1
cdr3_aa: CASSGGTGRTDTQYF

v_call: TRBV5-4
j_call: TRBJ1-6
d_call: NA
cdr3_aa: CASSFGGNYNSPLHF

v_call: TRBV5-1
j_call: TRBJ1-1
d_call: NA
cdr3_aa: CASSLDPGGNTEAFF